This TCR beta chain was captured by sequencing in a study of T cells in Graves' hyperthyroidism and ophthalmopathy (dated by TCRdb to about 2019). Broadly, across the study: Peripheral blood samples were taken at initial diagnosis, before any treatment was given. A discovery cohort of about a hundred patients, about 40 with Graves' ophthalmopathy and 55 to 60 with stable Graves' hyperthyroidism, was used to find distinguishing TCR V-J signatures. Whether ophthalmopathy could be predicted prospectively was tested in an independent validation cohort made up of 18 to 20 hyperthyroidism patients plus 17 patients who later progressed to ophthalmopathy. For training and testing, the roughly 93 patients in the discovery cohort were randomly divided in a 7:3 ratio. Thyroid tissue and blood T-cell repertoires from more than five Graves' hyperthyroidism patients were also compared in the study. Once sampling was done, hyperthyroidism patients were given methimazole at a starting dose of 30 mg daily, whereas ophthalmopathy patients were given high-dose intravenous methylprednisolone. TCR Vbeta CDR3 sequencing of roughly 140 peripheral blood samples (43 ophthalmopathy, 75 to 85 hyperthyroidism and roughly 17 progressor patients) is reported in the paper. Broad study findings and their caveats: Ophthalmopathy was separated from stable hyperthyroidism by a 13 V-J signature model, with approximately 90% sensitivity and about 81% specificity obtained in cross-validation and 80%/75% obtained in testing. No statistical method was used to set the sample size in advance, and investigators knew the group allocation. Most expanded thyroid clonotypes (frequency above 0.001) were also detected in blood, a finding suggesting that blood repertoires may reflect thyroid immune responses. During validation, the model predicted progression to ophthalmopathy a median of approximately six months ahead of onset, with approximately 70% sensitivity and about 72% specificity.

Hyperthyroidism patients were newly diagnosed, had a disease duration of under 2 months, and were aged 18 to 65 years. Any patient with an uncontrolled infection, another autoimmune disease, pregnancy or lactation was excluded. Diagnoses were based on clinical symptoms, serum thyroxine and TRAb, thyroid ultrasound and orbital computed tomography. Blood from progressor patients was drawn when they were first diagnosed with hyperthyroidism, before any ophthalmopathy symptoms appeared. PBMCs were isolated from about 10 ml of fresh peripheral blood by Ficoll-Paque density gradient centrifugation. Patients classed as progressors first received a Graves' hyperthyroidism diagnosis and then went on to develop ophthalmopathy during follow-up. Trizol reagent was used to extract total RNA, and RNA quality was then checked on an Agilent 2100 Bioanalyzer. As regards this clonotype: Its antigen is currently not known. Per-base qualities were not stored, and no clone one base away is much larger.

A distance of 15 bases separates the germline ends of V and J, which lose 4 bases and 4 bases respectively. CDR1 and CDR2, looked up from the germline V gene (reference sequence), are DFQATT and SNEGSKA. Spanning cysteine to phenylalanine, the CDR3 consists of 14 amino acids. Here the CDR3 DNA is all that survives: 42 bases in frame from base 1. The TCR beta CDR3 regions were amplified from RNA transcripts. For the first round of RT-PCR on the TCR CDR3, the HTBI primer set was used together with the Qiagen OneStep RT-PCR kit. Libraries were constructed in a second round of multiplex PCR, after which size selection and purification were carried out. Libraries were sequenced paired-end with 100 bp reads on an Illumina HiSeq2000. In the paper's pipeline: SOAPnuke was used to process the raw data, with reads discarded if the reads contained adapters or uncalled bases, had a mean Phred below 15, or lacked an exact constant-primer or identifier match. High-quality paired reads were merged with COPE v1.2.5, and unique nucleotide sequences were defined as clonotypes. Clonotypes were aligned to IMGT TRBV, TRBD and TRBJ reference segments using MiTCR v1.1. The analysis was restricted to V-J combinations with a frequency above 0.0001, which together covered just over 98% of the repertoires. The TCS score was defined as F50 (clonal expansion) divided by E x V (chaos), with BLOSUM62-based TCRdist calculated between CDR3 peptides within each V-J. Welch's t-statistics and random forest reduced several hundred V-J features to under 15, which were used in a naive Bayes classifier (R e1071). TCRdb reprocessed the public reads (quality trimming at Q25 with fastp, clone calling with MiXCR) and kept in-frame beta chains. For every CDR3 protein sequence, its rows merge into one entry that carries the most common genes and DNA. These V and J calls derive from TCRdb rather than the authors' analysis. This sample holds around 240,000 distinct CDR3 sequences; roughly 15% were observed only once. Roughly 14% of the sample is held by the ten biggest clonotypes.

This receptor was obtained from a woman in her thirties or forties with Graves' hyperthyroidism that later progressed to Graves' ophthalmopathy. Recombination joined TRBV20-1 with TRBJ2-3; the D gene identity is not certain. The material sequenced was blood. The CDR3 has the sequence CSATTRRRADTQYF. Here is the DNA: TGCAGTGCTACGACCCGGCGTAGGGCAGATACGCAGTATTTT.